Below are 23 T cell receptor beta chains sequenced from a single sample in a study of blood T cells in healthy people across ages. The authors ran a second PCR of about 6 to 11 cycles using a sample-barcoded 5' primer and a J-beta primer mix. MiXCR, run by TCRdb on the 5' RACE reads, gives a single entry per CDR3 protein. The table has around 800,000 distinct CDR3 sequences, about 48% seen once. The sequencing input was blood. These receptors all come from a man aged 80 or over in good health.

This clonotype appeared a few times. V is TRBV6-6 and J is TRBJ2-5, with 13 bases identical to TRBD2. CDR1 and CDR2 from the germline V gene are MNHNY and SVGAGI (reference sequence). The CDR3 is made up of 15 amino acids. Germline trimming cut 6 bases from V and 5 bases from J; bases unmatched to any gene: 6. CDR3 in amino acids: CASSRLAGGHETQYF. CDR3 nucleotides: TGTGCCAGCAGCCGACTAGCGGGAGGTCATGAGACCCAGTACTTC.

This chain links TRBV7-8 with TRBJ2-5, with 8 bases identical to TRBD1. Germline lookup yields CDR1 SGHVS and CDR2 FQNEAQ. V lost 5 bases and J lost 4; bases outside the gene matches: 12. The CDR3 sequence is 16 residues long. CDR3 sequence: CASSPSDRVYGETQYF. DNA for the CDR3: TGTGCCAGCAGCCCATCGGACAGGGTTTACGGAGAGACCCAGTACTTC.

This clonotype appeared once. This chain uses TRBV29-1 with TRBJ1-5, with D possibly matching TRBD1 (5 bases). This CDR3 comprises 13 residues. Germline V lookup: CDR1 SQVTM, CDR2 ANQGSEA. V was clipped by 3 bases and J by 6 bases, with 12 bases between them. The CDR3 reads CSVDAGSGQPQHF. The DNA of the CDR3 is TGCAGCGTTGACGCAGGGTCTGGTCAGCCCCAGCATTTT.

The J gene is TRBJ2-1, the V gene TRBV5-1; D possibly matches TRBD1 or TRBD2 (5 bases each). The CDR3 is 15 residues long. Per the germline V gene, CDR1 is SGHRS and CDR2 is YFSETQ. Trimming took off 6 bases at V and 1 base at J, with 14 bases between the two ends. The CDR3 DNA follows: TGCGCCAGCAAAGTCGGGACCCCATCCTACAATGAGCAGTTCTTC. Translated, it gives CASKVGTPSYNEQFF.

The chain uses TRBV5-1 and TRBJ2-1; D might be TRBD2 (5 bases). The ends were cut back, 5 bases at V and 4 bases at J, with 13 bases in the middle. The CDR3 length is 14 residues. Germline CDR1 SGHRS, CDR2 YFSETQ. DNA of the CDR3: TGCGCCAGCAGACCGGGAACCATTTACAATGAGCAGTTCTTC. Translated: CASRPGTIYNEQFF. Full variable domain (rest looked up from reference TRBV5-1 and TRBJ2-1): KAGVTQTPRYLIKTRGQQVTLSCSPISGHRSVSWYQQTPGQGLQFLFEYFSETQRNKGNFPGRFSGRQFSNSRSEMNVSTLELGDSALYLCASRPGTIYNEQFFGPGTRLTVL.

This clonotype showed up just a few times. The chain combines TRBV13 with TRBJ2-7; 14 bases agree with TRBD2. The CDR3 spans 19 residues. Losses at the gene ends were 5 bases for V and 0 bases for J; bases not matched to a gene: 12. Germline-derived CDR1 and CDR2 are PRHDT and FYEKMQ (reference sequence). CDR3 sequence (DNA): TGTGCCAGCAGCCCCCGGGGACTAGCGGGAGCCCCTAGCTCCTACGAGCAGTACTTC. Translated: CASSPRGLAGAPSSYEQYF. Together with reference TRBV13 and TRBJ2-7, the CDR3 gives the full variable domain: AAGVIQSPRHLIKEKRETATLKCYPIPRHDTVYWYQQGPGQDPQFLISFYEKMQSDKGSIPDRFSAQQFSDYHSELNMSSLELGDSALYFCASSPRGLAGAPSSYEQYFGPGTRLTVT.

This clonotype was observed at least ten times. The J gene is TRBJ2-5, the V gene TRBV29-1; TRBD1 aligns across 9 bases. Looked up from germline, CDR1 is SQVTM and CDR2 is ANQGSEA. This CDR3 has 12 amino acids. The V and J ends lost 7 bases and 3 bases, in that order; junction bases with no gene match: 3. CDR3 sequence: CSARTGEETQYF. The CDR3 nucleotides read TGCAGCGCTCGGACAGGGGAAGAGACCCAGTACTTC.

The chain's CDR3 is CASRPHRGESSYNEQFF. The CDR3, as DNA: TGTGCCAGCAGACCGCACAGGGGCGAATCCTCCTACAATGAGCAGTTCTTC. The J gene is TRBJ2-1, the V gene TRBV3-1, with TRBD1 identical over 7 bases. This CDR3 spans 17 amino acids. CDR1 LGHDT and CDR2 YNNKEL come from the germline V gene (reference sequence). V gave up 6 bases and J gave up 0 bases; unmatched junction bases: 11.

This chain uses TRBV5-1 with TRBJ2-5; 12 nucleotides line up with TRBD2. Germline V gene data show CDR1 as SGHRS and CDR2 as YFSETQ. J lost 11 bases, V lost 2 bases, and 13 bases had no gene match. The CDR3 is made up of 16 amino acids. CDR3 sequence: CASSFGLAGMIDEQYF. The CDR3 DNA is TGCGCCAGCAGCTTCGGACTAGCGGGAATGATCGATGAGCAGTACTTC.

This clonotype was observed a handful of times. J is TRBJ2-5 and V is TRBV2; 8 nucleotides match TRBD1. The CDR3 covers 15 residues. V lost 1 base to trimming and J lost 4 bases; unmatched junction nucleotides: 5. Germline loops: CDR1 SNHLY, CDR2 FYNNEI. The CDR3, as DNA: TGTGCCAGCAGTGAAGGGGGACAGGCGGGAGAGACCCAGTACTTC. Protein: CASSEGGQAGETQYF.

This clonotype was counted a single time. This sequence joins TRBV12-3 or TRBV12-4 and TRBJ2-1; D perhaps matches TRBD2 (6 bases). V was pared by 6 bases and J by 2 bases, with 17 bases between. The CDR3 covers 16 residues. The CDR3 sequence is CASRQLGGGTYNEQFF. The DNA of the CDR3 is TGTGCCAGCAGACAGTTGGGAGGAGGAACCTACAATGAGCAGTTCTTC.

The J gene is TRBJ2-5, the V gene TRBV4-1; maybe TRBD2 (6 bases). Looked up from germline, CDR1 is MGHRA and CDR2 is YSYEKL. The CDR3 totals 16 residues. V was shortened by 2 bases and J by 2 bases, with 15 bases between the two germline ends. The CDR3 protein is CASSQRDAGSQETQYF. Written as DNA, the CDR3 is TGCGCCAGCAGCCAAAGGGATGCGGGATCACAAGAGACCCAGTACTTC.

This clonotype was observed a single time. The V and J genes are TRBV14 and TRBJ2-3; tentatively, D is TRBD1 (6 bases). Germline V gives CDR1 SGHDN, CDR2 FVKESK. V lost 5 bases, J lost 6 bases, and 18 bases lay in between. The CDR3 extends over 15 amino acids. CDR3 nucleotide sequence: TGTGCCAGCAGCACCCAAGGGACATACAGGGATACGCAGTATTTT. Translating gives CASSTQGTYRDTQYF.

V gene TRBV25-1 combines with J gene TRBJ2-1, with TRBD1 as a possible D gene (6 bases). The CDR3 runs to 13 residues. Germline lookup yields CDR1 MGHDK and CDR2 SYGVNS. Trimming took 5 bases from V and 3 from J, leaving 8 bases between them. DNA for the CDR3: TGTGCCAGCAGTAAGGGGGACTACAATGAGCAGTTCTTC. The encoded protein is CASSKGDYNEQFF. Full variable domain (outside the CDR3, taken from reference TRBV25-1 and TRBJ2-1): EADIYQTPRYLVIGTGKKITLECSQTMGHDKMYWYQQDPGMELHLIHYSYGVNSTEKGDLSSESTVSRIRTEHFPLTLESARPSHTSQYLCASSKGDYNEQFFGPGTRLTVL.

The chain couples TRBV20-1 to TRBJ2-3; the match to TRBD2 covers 14 bases. Germline V gene lookup returns CDR1 DFQATT and CDR2 SNEGSKA (reference sequence). The CDR3 runs 18 residues. J lost 2 bases, V lost 0 bases, and 7 bases had no gene match. This CDR3 is CSAREGLAGALTTDTQYF. As DNA, the CDR3 is TGCAGTGCTAGAGAGGGACTAGCGGGGGCTCTAACCACAGATACGCAGTATTTT.

This clonotype was seen a few times. The rearrangement links TRBV20-1 to TRBJ2-7; D is possibly TRBD2 (6 bases). The CDR3 length is 14 residues. CDR1 and CDR2 from the germline V gene are DFQATT and SNEGSKA (reference sequence). The V end was cut by 1 base, the J end by 2 bases, with 12 bases between. The CDR3 DNA sequence: TGCAGTGCTAGAGCGGGACTTATCCCCTACGAGCAGTACTTC. Translation gives CSARAGLIPYEQYF.

Only a few counts were recorded for this clonotype. This chain links TRBV29-1 with TRBJ1-2, with D unresolved. There are 12 residues in the CDR3. Trimming stripped 6 bases from V and 2 bases from J, with 10 bases between. From germline, CDR1 is SQVTM and CDR2 ANQGSEA. The CDR3 DNA reads TGCAGCGTCGCCCGGGTCAACTATGGCTACACCTTC. Its protein is CSVARVNYGYTF. The entire variable domain, with the rest obtained from reference TRBV29-1 and TRBJ1-2, is as follows: SAVISQKPSRDICQRGTSLTIQCQVDSQVTMMFWYRQQPGQSLTLIATANQGSEATYESGFVIDKFPISRPNLTFSTLTVSNMSPEDSSIYLCSVARVNYGYTFGSGTRLTVV.

The rearrangement links TRBV12-3 or TRBV12-4 to TRBJ2-7; TRBD1 might be the D (6 bases). Deletions cut 6 bases from V and 5 bases from J, with 17 bases between. There are 14 residues in the CDR3. The CDR3 is CASSQQGIQDEQYF. Here the CDR3 DNA reads TGTGCCAGCAGCCAACAGGGTATTCAGGACGAGCAGTACTTC.

About this clonotype: One end of the junction is discordant with germline, which a read error may explain. The chain joins TRBV5-1 to TRBJ2-1; 9 nucleotides match TRBD2. The CDR3 contains 16 residues. CDR1 is SGHRS and CDR2 is YFSETQ in the germline V gene. DNA for the CDR3: TGCGCCGGCAGCTTGCCAGCGGGAGGTGCCTACAATGAGCAGTTCTTC. The encoded protein is CAGSLPAGGAYNEQFF.

The chain links TRBV24-1 to TRBJ2-7, with 7 bases that match TRBD1. Germline values: CDR1 KGHDR, CDR2 SFDVKD. This CDR3 is 15 amino acids long. V gave up 4 bases and J gave up 0 bases; unmatched junction bases: 5. CDR3 residues: CATSERTGTSYEQYF. CDR3 DNA sequence: TGTGCCACCAGTGAAAGGACAGGAACCTCCTACGAGCAGTACTTC.

With respect to this clonotype: A much bigger clone sits one base away, suggesting this may be a read error. This chain links TRBV2 with TRBJ1-2, with 7 bases fitting TRBD1. The germline V gene has CDR1 SNHLY and CDR2 FYNNEI. The CDR3 runs to 13 residues. After removal of 8 bases from V and 4 bases from J, the junction contained 7 bases not matched to a gene. CDR3 sequence reads: CASRDSETYGYTF. The CDR3 bases are TGTGCCAGCCGGGACAGTGAGACCTATGGCTACACCTTC.

V is TRBV3-1 and J is TRBJ2-2, with 7 bases identical to TRBD2. This CDR3 has 16 residues. The germline gives CDR1 LGHDT, CDR2 YNNKEL (reference sequence). Losses at the gene ends were 4 bases for V and 0 bases for J; bases not matched to a gene: 5. DNA of the CDR3: TGTGCCAGCAGCCCTAGGACTAGTCCGAACACCGGGGAGCTGTTTTTT. The encoded protein is CASSPRTSPNTGELFF.

The rearrangement links TRBV12-3 or TRBV12-4 to TRBJ2-7; D is unresolved. The CDR3 consists of 13 residues. Trimming shortened V by 3 bases and J by 0 bases, and 6 bases separated the two germline ends. In DNA form, the CDR3 reads TGTGCCAGCAGTTTGCACGTCTCCTACGAGCAGTACTTC. This translates into CASSLHVSYEQYF.